One and the same sample provided the 19 T cell receptor beta chains below, sequenced in a study of cytomegalovirus exposure and HLA in healthy donors. 60 Vbeta and 13 Jbeta primers were used in PCR. The data were produced by immunoSEQ multiplex PCR, yet TCRdb's version contains in-frame clones alone and is incomplete. The sample has about 120,000 clones, roughly 9.9% seen once. Sequencing input: PBMCs. These receptor sequences come from a man between 25 and 39 years old in good health and CMV-seronegative.

The chain couples TRBV9 to TRBJ1-2, with 11 bases fitting TRBD1. Germline CDR1 and CDR2: SGDLS and YYNGEE. Losses at the gene ends were 3 bases for V and 7 bases for J; bases not matched to a gene: 11. CDR3 size: 16 residues. In DNA form, the CDR3 reads TGTGCCAGCAGCGAAACCGGGACAGGGGGAGTGGGTGGCTACACCTTC. Residues: CASSETGTGGVGGYTF. Supplemented by reference TRBV9 and TRBJ1-2, the full variable domain reads DSGVTQTPKHLITATGQRVTLRCSPRSGDLSVYWYQQSLDQGLQFLIQYYNGEERAKGNILERFSAQQFPDLHSELNLSSLELGDSALYFCASSETGTGGVGGYTFGSGTRLTVV.

The gene calls are TRBV5-1 and TRBJ2-2, with TRBD1 identical over 9 bases. Germline V gene lookup returns CDR1 SGHRS and CDR2 YFSETQ. Germline trimming cut 4 bases from V and 4 bases from J; bases unmatched to any gene: 5. The CDR3 consists of 15 residues. CDR3 residues: CASSRQGEGTGELFF. CDR3 sequence (DNA): TGCGCCAGCAGCCGACAGGGGGAAGGCACCGGGGAGCTGTTTTTT.

The chain uses TRBV15 and TRBJ1-1; TRBD1 agrees at 8 bases. J gave up 6 bases and V 3 bases, and 12 bases lay outside the gene matches. In germline, CDR1 is LNHNV, CDR2 YYDKDF (reference sequence). This CDR3 is 16 amino acids long. The CDR3 bases are TGTGCCACCAGCAGTTCCGAAAGGACAGGGAGGTCTGAAGCTTTCTTT. As protein: CATSSSERTGRSEAFF.

The V and J genes are TRBV9 and TRBJ1-1, with a weak D call TRBD1 (6 bases). Germline V gene lookup returns CDR1 SGDLS and CDR2 YYNGEE. The CDR3 contains 15 residues. Trimming took 0 bases from V and 1 from J, leaving 10 bases between them. CDR3 protein: CASSVVGGQNTEAFF. The DNA for the CDR3 is TGTGCCAGCAGCGTAGTAGGGGGACAGAACACTGAAGCTTTCTTT.

The CDR3 DNA reads as TGTGCCAGCAGCCGGCTAGCGGTGGAGCAGTTCTTC. This codes for CASSRLAVEQFF. The chain joins TRBV28 to TRBJ2-1; the match to TRBD2 covers 7 bases. CDR3 size: 12 residues. From germline, CDR1 is MDHEN and CDR2 SYDVKM. Trimming removed 6 bases from V and 10 bases from J; junction bases left unmatched: 6.

The V call is TRBV4-3, the J call TRBJ2-2; D is perhaps TRBD2 (6 bases). The CDR3 covers 17 residues. V lost 0 bases and J lost 0, with 11 bases in between. Germline V gene sequence: CDR1 LGHNA, CDR2 YSLEER. Here the CDR3 reads CASSQDPWGANTGELFF. In DNA, the CDR3 is TGCGCCAGCAGCCAAGATCCATGGGGGGCGAACACCGGGGAGCTGTTTTTT.

This clone was seen only a few times. The CDR3 DNA follows: TGCGCCAGCAGCCAAGCCCAGCGTTCCGGGGAGACCCAGTACTTC. This codes for CASSQAQRSGETQYF. This sequence joins TRBV4-3 and TRBJ2-5; D is ambiguous. The CDR3 extends over 15 amino acids. Germline loops: CDR1 LGHNA, CDR2 YSLEER. The V end was cut by 1 base, the J end by 5 bases, with 14 bases between.

This clone came up a few times. The chain employs TRBV9 and TRBJ1-1, with 9 bases aligning to TRBD1. With V trimmed by 4 bases and J by 7 bases, 8 bases remained unmatched. The V gene's germline CDR1 is SGDLS and CDR2 YYNGEE. The length of the CDR3 is 14 residues. The CDR3 DNA is TGTGCCAGCAGCTCAGGACAGGGGAGCGGTGAAGCTTTCTTT. Amino acid sequence: CASSSGQGSGEAFF. Variable domain in full (rest from reference TRBV9 and TRBJ1-1): DSGVTQTPKHLITATGQRVTLRCSPRSGDLSVYWYQQSLDQGLQFLIQYYNGEERAKGNILERFSAQQFPDLHSELNLSSLELGDSALYFCASSSGQGSGEAFFGQGTRLTVV.

This clone was observed a few times. This rearrangement joins TRBV27 to TRBJ1-2; D might be TRBD1 (6 bases). CDR3 size: 15 residues. V was clipped by 3 bases and J by 3 bases, with 14 bases between them. CDR1 is MNHEY, CDR2 SMNVEV, per germline (reference sequence). The CDR3 protein is CASSFRLTGDYGYTF. In DNA form, the CDR3 reads TGTGCCAGCAGTTTTAGGCTGACAGGTGACTATGGCTACACCTTC.

This clone came up a few times. This chain links TRBV13 with TRBJ1-1; no clear D. Per the germline V gene, CDR1 is PRHDT and CDR2 is FYEKMQ (reference sequence). The CDR3 loop spans 13 amino acids. The V gene lost 8 bases and the J gene lost 0 bases, with 10 bases spanning the gap. CDR3 sequence reads: CASAGFMNTEAFF. CDR3 in DNA: TGTGCCAGCGCCGGGTTCATGAACACTGAAGCTTTCTTT.

Comments on this clone: The same CDR3 is also encoded by other DNA sequences in this sample. This chain links TRBV7-9 with TRBJ2-1, with D perhaps matching TRBD2 (6 bases). This CDR3 has 13 residues. The germline V gene has CDR1 SEHNR and CDR2 FQNEAQ (reference sequence). V was pared by 0 bases and J by 7 bases, with 7 bases between. The CDR3 loop is CASSLAGGNEQFF. CDR3 in DNA: TGTGCCAGCAGCTTAGCGGGGGGAAATGAGCAGTTCTTC.

This clone showed up just a few times. The chain recombines TRBV5-1 with TRBJ1-4; the match to TRBD1 covers 9 bases. The germline CDR1 and CDR2 sequences are SGHRS and YFSETQ. The CDR3 totals 15 residues. Germline trimming cut 0 bases from V and 7 bases from J; bases unmatched to any gene: 4. CDR3 protein: CASSLGDREGEKLFF. Here the CDR3 DNA reads TGCGCCAGCAGCTTGGGGGACAGGGAAGGTGAAAAACTGTTTTTT.

This clone occurred a few times. The chain has TRBV6-5 and TRBJ2-5; a weak D match, TRBD1 (5 bases). The V end lost 2 bases, the J end lost 1 base, and 11 bases lay between the germline ends. Germline CDR1 reads MNHEY; CDR2 reads SVGAGI. There are 15 residues in the CDR3. The CDR3 region is CASSYSAGRQETQYF. The DNA of the CDR3 is TGTGCCAGCAGTTACAGTGCAGGGCGCCAAGAGACCCAGTACTTC.

The sample holds a few counts of this clone. The chain is built from TRBV6-5 and TRBJ2-1, with 7 bases aligning to TRBD1. J lost 4 bases, V lost 6 bases, and 3 bases had no gene match. In germline, CDR1 is MNHEY, CDR2 SVGAGI. The CDR3 runs to 13 residues. CDR3 in amino acids: CASSPTGYNEQFF. Written as DNA, the CDR3 is TGTGCCAGCAGCCCGACAGGGTACAATGAGCAGTTCTTC.

The V and J genes are TRBV5-6 and TRBJ2-1, with a weak D call TRBD1 (6 bases). Trimming cost V 5 bases and J 4 bases, with 16 bases left between them. Germline CDR1 reads SGHDT; CDR2 reads YYEEEE. The CDR3 contains 15 residues. The CDR3 protein is CASRTGTSLYNEQFF. CDR3 coding DNA: TGTGCCAGCAGGACCGGGACATCCCTATACAATGAGCAGTTCTTC.

This clone showed up just a few times. The chain combines TRBV7-8 with TRBJ2-5; 7 bases are shared with TRBD2. CDR3 size: 14 residues. With V trimmed by 1 base and J by 2 bases, 1 base remained unmatched. Germline CDR1 reads SGHVS; CDR2 reads FQNEAQ. CDR3 sequence reads: CASSLGGGQETQYF. The CDR3, as DNA: TGTGCCAGCAGCTTAGGGGGGGGGCAAGAGACCCAGTACTTC.

This clone was seen more than once but under ten times. The rearrangement links TRBV30 to TRBJ1-1, with TRBD1 matching 7 bases. The V gene end was trimmed by 3 bases and the J gene end by 8 bases; junction bases not matched to a gene: 12. The germline V gene has CDR1 GTSNPN and CDR2 SVGIG (reference sequence). The CDR3 consists of 14 residues. CDR3 sequence reads: CAWSYRGRGPEAFF. The CDR3 DNA is TGTGCCTGGAGCTACAGGGGAAGAGGCCCCGAAGCTTTCTTT.

This clone occurred a few times. The rearrangement joins TRBV2 to TRBJ1-1; possible D gene TRBD1, 6 bases. V was shortened by 6 bases and J by 1 base, with 9 bases between the two germline ends. This CDR3 comprises 13 residues. From germline, CDR1 is SNHLY and CDR2 FYNNEI. CDR3 protein: CASRPQGNTEAFF. For the CDR3, the DNA is TGTGCCAGCAGACCACAGGGGAACACTGAAGCTTTCTTT.

This rearrangement joins TRBV27 to TRBJ1-1; 10 bases line up with TRBD1. After removal of 0 bases from V and 6 bases from J, the junction contained 4 bases not matched to a gene. The V gene's germline CDR1 is MNHEY and CDR2 SMNVEV (reference sequence). This CDR3 region has 15 residues. As DNA, the CDR3 is TGTGCCAGCAGTTTATCGGGACAGGGGAGTGCTGAAGCTTTCTTT. Encoded protein: CASSLSGQGSAEAFF.